The rows below give T cell receptor beta chains drawn from one sample of a study of cytotoxic CD8 clonotypes in ibrutinib-treated CLL. TCRdb's table, derived via immunoSEQ multiplex PCR, lists solely in-frame clones and lacks some. This sample has approximately 120,000 clones; 45% to 65% occur once, and the top ten carry roughly 35%. Specimen: PBMCs, collected after 24 months of ibrutinib treatment. Receptor source: a human donor with chronic lymphocytic leukemia. The CDR3 runs from the conserved cysteine through the conserved F or W. Each record gives: CDR3 protein, CDR3 DNA, D gene, clone size, J gene, V gene. A D gene is named only where the DNA matches it firmly. Some rows mark clone size as missing; the rest say once, few, many or name a class of expanded clone.

CDR3: CASSPKTLGGEQYF; DNA: TGTGCCAGCAGCCCCAAGACCCTCGGGGGCGAGCAGTACTTC; D: .; size: .; J: TRBJ2-7; V: TRBV9
CDR3: CASSRGTQNTGELFF; DNA: TGCGCCAGCAGCCGGGGGACTCAGAACACCGGGGAGCTGTTTTTT; D: .; size: .; J: TRBJ2-2; V: TRBV4-1
CDR3: CASSVIGTPTYEQYF; DNA: TGTGCCAGCAGTGTCATAGGGACCCCTACCTACGAGCAGTACTTC; D: .; size: .; J: TRBJ2-7; V: TRBV2
CDR3: CASSPVTGVANQPQHF; DNA: TGTGCCAGCAGTCCCGTGACGGGAGTAGCAAATCAGCCCCAGCATTTT; D: .; size: few; J: TRBJ1-5; V: TRBV27
CDR3: CASSSDKTGRAFF; DNA: TGTGCCAGCAGCTCGGACAAGACTGGGAGAGCTTTCTTT; D: .; size: .; J: TRBJ1-1; V: TRBV5-6
CDR3: CASSIQTGAGTGELFF; DNA: TGTGCCAGTAGTATTCAGACAGGGGCTGGCACCGGGGAGCTGTTTTTT; D: TRBD1; size: .; J: TRBJ2-2; V: TRBV19
CDR3: CSAPTRTGFSF; DNA: TGCAGTGCCCCGACGAGGACAGGGTTTTCCTTT; D: TRBD1; size: few; J: TRBJ1-6; V: TRBV20-1
CDR3: CASTPAPYEQYF; DNA: TGTGCCAGCACGCCAGCGCCCTACGAGCAGTACTTC; D: .; size: few; J: TRBJ2-7; V: TRBV2
CDR3: CATSRGMGNQPQHF; DNA: TGTGCCACCAGCAGGGGAATGGGAAATCAGCCCCAGCATTTT; D: .; size: few; J: TRBJ1-5; V: TRBV15
CDR3: CSVALRRDYGYTF; DNA: TGCAGCGTTGCTTTACGGAGAGACTATGGCTACACCTTC; D: .; size: .; J: TRBJ1-2; V: TRBV29-1
CDR3: CASSLTVGDGETQYF; DNA: TGTGCCAGCAGCTTAACGGTGGGGGATGGGGAGACCCAGTACTTC; D: .; size: .; J: TRBJ2-5; V: TRBV7-3
CDR3: CASSFSGDYGYTF; DNA: TGTGCCAGCAGCTTTTCAGGGGACTATGGCTACACCTTC; D: .; size: .; J: TRBJ1-2; V: TRBV7-2
CDR3: CASSLGTGTTDTQYF; DNA: TGTGCCAGCAGCCTAGGGACAGGAACCACAGATACGCAGTATTTT; D: TRBD1; size: .; J: TRBJ2-3; V: TRBV28
CDR3: CATSRVGLGEETQYF; DNA: TGTGCCACCAGCAGAGTGGGACTAGGGGAAGAGACCCAGTACTTC; D: TRBD2; size: .; J: TRBJ2-5; V: TRBV15
CDR3: CASSLLLAGEQFF; DNA: TGTGCCAGCAGCTTACTTCTTGCGGGTGAGCAGTTCTTC; D: .; size: .; J: TRBJ2-1; V: TRBV7-3
CDR3: CAISESRQGYEQYF; DNA: TGTGCCATCAGTGAGTCCCGGCAGGGCTACGAGCAGTACTTC; D: .; size: .; J: TRBJ2-7; V: TRBV10-3
CDR3: CAWAPGQETQYF; DNA: TGTGCCTGGGCCCCCGGACAAGAGACCCAGTACTTC; D: .; size: .; J: TRBJ2-5; V: TRBV30
CDR3: CSTYQGENEQFF; DNA: TGCAGCACCTACCAGGGGGAGAATGAGCAGTTCTTC; D: TRBD1; size: .; J: TRBJ2-1; V: TRBV29-1
CDR3: CATSRDQGYEQYF; DNA: TGTGCCACCAGCAGAGACCAGGGGTACGAGCAGTACTTC; D: .; size: .; J: TRBJ2-7; V: TRBV15
CDR3: CASSLTTGGSNQPQHF; DNA: TGTGCCAGCAGTCTTACGACAGGGGGCAGCAATCAGCCCCAGCATTTT; D: TRBD1; size: .; J: TRBJ1-5; V: TRBV28
CDR3: CASSLGGRKVTEAFF; DNA: TGTGCCAGCAGCTTAGGGGGCAGGAAGGTCACTGAAGCTTTCTTT; D: TRBD1; size: .; J: TRBJ1-1; V: TRBV5-4
CDR3: CASSFLEGTYNEQFF; DNA: TGTGCCAGCAGTTTCCTCGAAGGGACCTACAATGAGCAGTTCTTC; D: .; size: .; J: TRBJ2-1; V: TRBV27
CDR3: CASSYLGTANYGYTF; DNA: TGCGCCAGCAGCTACCTAGGGACAGCTAACTATGGCTACACCTTC; D: TRBD1; size: .; J: TRBJ1-2; V: TRBV5-1
CDR3: CASSDSGAIYNEQFF; DNA: TGTGCCAGCAGTGACTCAGGGGCAATTTACAATGAGCAGTTCTTC; D: .; size: .; J: TRBJ2-1; V: TRBV2
CDR3: CSVLSTGTSNQPQHF; DNA: TGCAGCGTTCTATCGACAGGGACTAGCAATCAGCCCCAGCATTTT; D: TRBD1; size: .; J: TRBJ1-5; V: TRBV29-1
CDR3: CASSQVGGSSYNSPLHF; DNA: TGCGCCAGCAGCCAAGTTGGGGGAAGCTCCTATAATTCACCCCTCCACTTT; D: .; size: .; J: TRBJ1-6; V: TRBV4-1
CDR3: CASEQGRDSPLHF; DNA: TGTGCCAGCGAACAGGGGCGAGATTCACCCCTCCACTTT; D: TRBD1; size: .; J: TRBJ1-6; V: TRBV18
CDR3: CASRGGSTDTQYF; DNA: TGTGCCAGCAGGGGAGGTAGCACAGATACGCAGTATTTT; D: .; size: .; J: TRBJ2-3; V: TRBV6-6
CDR3: CASSSQGVTEAFF; DNA: TGTGCCAGCAGCTCTCAGGGGGTGACGGAAGCTTTCTTT; D: TRBD1; size: .; J: TRBJ1-1; V: TRBV7-3
CDR3: CASSYGGVNSPLHF; DNA: TGCGCCAGCAGCTATGGCGGGGTTAATTCACCCCTCCACTTT; D: .; size: .; J: TRBJ1-6; V: TRBV5-1
CDR3: CASRPPGGTLRSYEQYF; DNA: TGTGCCAGCAGACCCCCAGGGGGGACATTACGCTCCTACGAGCAGTACTTC; D: .; size: .; J: TRBJ2-7; V: TRBV27
CDR3: CASSPIGLAGGTPRDTQYF; DNA: TGTGCCAGCTCACCGATAGGACTAGCGGGGGGCACTCCTCGAGATACGCAGTATTTT; D: TRBD2; size: .; J: TRBJ2-3; V: TRBV18
CDR3: CASSDFGAVLQETQYF; DNA: TGTGCCAGCAGTGATTTCGGGGCAGTTCTCCAAGAGACCCAGTACTTC; D: .; size: .; J: TRBJ2-5; V: TRBV25-1
CDR3: CASSFEDPSSYEQYF; DNA: TGTGCCAGCAGTTTCGAGGACCCCAGCTCCTACGAGCAGTACTTC; D: .; size: .; J: TRBJ2-7; V: TRBV28
CDR3: CASSLAGEHTDTQYF; DNA: TGCGCCAGCAGCTTAGCGGGGGAGCACACAGATACGCAGTATTTT; D: TRBD2; size: .; J: TRBJ2-3; V: TRBV5-1
CDR3: CASSPTGDTNEKLFF; DNA: TGTGCCAGCAGCCCCACAGGGGACACTAATGAAAAACTGTTTTTT; D: TRBD1; size: .; J: TRBJ1-4; V: TRBV7-2
CDR3: CASTRPGMNTEAFF; DNA: TGTGCCAGCACCCGACCCGGCATGAACACTGAAGCTTTCTTT; D: .; size: .; J: TRBJ1-1; V: TRBV7-2
CDR3: CASSPGQGADGYTF; DNA: TGTGCCAGCAGCCCAGGACAGGGAGCGGATGGCTACACCTTC; D: TRBD1; size: .; J: TRBJ1-2; V: TRBV4-2
CDR3: CASSRLAQGHEAFF; DNA: TGTGCCAGCAGCCGACTCGCACAGGGGCATGAAGCTTTCTTT; D: TRBD1; size: .; J: TRBJ1-1; V: TRBV6-6
CDR3: CASSLARTGGGEQYF; DNA: TGTGCCAGCAGCTTAGCCCGGACAGGGGGGGGCGAGCAGTACTTC; D: TRBD1; size: .; J: TRBJ2-7; V: TRBV11-2
CDR3: CASSFGGSSYEQYF; DNA: TGTGCCAGCAGTTTCGGGGGTAGCTCCTACGAGCAGTACTTC; D: .; size: .; J: TRBJ2-7; V: TRBV28
CDR3: CASSNGTVQTQYF; DNA: TGTGCCAGCAGCAACGGGACTGTCCAGACCCAGTACTTC; D: .; size: .; J: TRBJ2-5; V: TRBV5-8
CDR3: CASRATGVRPQHF; DNA: TGTGCCAGCAGGGCGACAGGGGTACGGCCCCAGCATTTT; D: TRBD1; size: .; J: TRBJ1-5; V: TRBV6-1
CDR3: CASVLEGLSNQPQHF; DNA: TGTGCCAGCGTCCTCGAGGGGTTAAGCAATCAGCCCCAGCATTTT; D: .; size: few; J: TRBJ1-5; V: TRBV28
CDR3: CASSSGQGSYNEQFF; DNA: TGTGCCAGCAGCTCGGGACAGGGTTCCTACAATGAGCAGTTCTTC; D: TRBD1; size: .; J: TRBJ2-1; V: TRBV5-4
CDR3: CASSSTGTTTVF; DNA: TGTGCCAGCAGCTCGACAGGGACAACCACTGTCTTC; D: TRBD1; size: many; J: TRBJ2-1; V: TRBV7-9
CDR3: CASSAGSNTEAFF; DNA: TGTGCCAGCAGCGCCGGGAGCAACACTGAAGCTTTCTTT; D: .; size: .; J: TRBJ1-1; V: TRBV6-4
CDR3: CASSPQDKHGYTF; DNA: TGTGCCAGCAGCCCCCAGGACAAGCATGGCTACACCTTC; D: .; size: few; J: TRBJ1-2; V: TRBV11-2
CDR3: CASRRLQTNTGELFF; DNA: TGTGCCAGCAGGCGACTGCAAACGAACACCGGGGAGCTGTTTTTT; D: .; size: .; J: TRBJ2-2; V: TRBV27
CDR3: CASSYSTLAGAMEQYF; DNA: TGTGCCAGCAGTTACTCGACTCTAGCGGGGGCTATGGAGCAGTACTTC; D: TRBD2; size: .; J: TRBJ2-7; V: TRBV6-6
CDR3: CASSRPGQGPNEQFF; DNA: TGTGCCAGCAGTCGCCCGGGACAGGGGCCCAATGAGCAGTTCTTC; D: TRBD1; size: many; J: TRBJ2-1; V: TRBV27
CDR3: CASSLRGQAEAFF; DNA: TGTGCCAGCAGCTTACGGGGACAGGCTGAAGCTTTCTTT; D: TRBD1; size: .; J: TRBJ1-1; V: TRBV5-4
CDR3: CASSLGQALNIQYF; DNA: TGCGCCAGCAGCTTGGGACAGGCCTTAAACATTCAGTACTTC; D: .; size: .; J: TRBJ2-4; V: TRBV5-1
CDR3: CASKAIQETQYF; DNA: TGTGCCAGCAAGGCGATCCAAGAGACCCAGTACTTC; D: .; size: .; J: TRBJ2-5; V: TRBV2
CDR3: CATSRVRQGSGYTF; DNA: TGTGCCACCAGCAGAGTACGACAGGGCTCTGGCTACACCTTC; D: TRBD1; size: .; J: TRBJ1-2; V: TRBV15